This T cell receptor (beta chain) was documented in a study of blood T cell repertoires in COVID-19 (dated by TCRdb to 2020 to 2021). Broadly, across the study: Samples from collaborators originated in the United States, Italy and Spain and spanned both the acute and convalescent phases of COVID-19. The prospective study material was composed of cDNA or gDNA derived from T cells, B-cell-depleted T cells, or PBMCs. The dataset comprised deeply sampled blood TCRbeta repertoires from subjects exposed to, actively infected with, or recovered from COVID-19. The repertoires were released in a freely available public database intended as a resource for research on the immune response to SARS-CoV-2. Samples came from the ongoing ImmuneRACE study (first 160 participants) plus 1,254 subjects from 6 global collaborators. Nearly every sample came with metadata listing a de-identified subject ID, COVID-19 status, age in years and sex. Where HLA class I and class II types were available, the types were taken from metadata supplied by the sample provider, not from assay-based typing.

Whole blood was collected in K2EDTA tubes by collaborating institutions according to the institutions' own protocols. For TCRbeta analysis, collaborators shipped samples as frozen whole blood, isolated PBMCs, or DNA extracted from either of those sample types. From cysteine to phenylalanine, the CDR3 is 13 amino acids long. Only the CDR3 DNA stays, 39 bases, in frame from base 1. CDR1 and CDR2 (MNHEY, SVGEGT) derive from the germline V gene. At the junction V is shortened by 7 bases and J by 8 bases, with 14 bases in between. A note on this clone: Which antigen it targets is not known. Per-base quality was not reported, and no clone a single base away is much larger than it.

The investigation overall reported the following: Clinical and demographic metadata were provided uncurated, with the amount varying by source and participant.

TCRbeta CDR3 regions were amplified from genomic DNA by means of the immunoSEQ Assay, a bias-controlled multiplex PCR. Processing in the source paper ran as follows. The number of nucleated cells in each sample was estimated by amplification of reference gene primers within the assay. To quantify the absolute abundance of each unique TCRbeta CDR3 rearrangement, sequence reads were collapsed and filtered. For each sample, productive Simpson clonality was calculated by taking the square root of Simpson's diversity index across productive rearrangements. Here the immuneACCESS table is served through TCRdb, limited to in-frame sequences with V and J called. Missing clones are a known gap in these copies; in checked studies unresolved V genes cover under half, and the rest lacks a known reason. D and trimming were read from the DNA, whereas the V and J calls and clone size are those reported in that table. The sample has 55,000 to 80,000 clones on record, more than 65% of them singletons. The top ten constitute roughly 22% of the sample.

This TCR was recovered from an elderly woman with active or convalescent COVID-19. Material: peripheral blood. Recombination joined TRBV6-2 or TRBV6-3 with TRBJ1-4; the D gene assignment is ambiguous. The CDR3 reads CASTPSYLEKLFF. The sequenced DNA: TGTGCCAGCACCCCATCGTATTTGGAAAAACTGTTTTTT.